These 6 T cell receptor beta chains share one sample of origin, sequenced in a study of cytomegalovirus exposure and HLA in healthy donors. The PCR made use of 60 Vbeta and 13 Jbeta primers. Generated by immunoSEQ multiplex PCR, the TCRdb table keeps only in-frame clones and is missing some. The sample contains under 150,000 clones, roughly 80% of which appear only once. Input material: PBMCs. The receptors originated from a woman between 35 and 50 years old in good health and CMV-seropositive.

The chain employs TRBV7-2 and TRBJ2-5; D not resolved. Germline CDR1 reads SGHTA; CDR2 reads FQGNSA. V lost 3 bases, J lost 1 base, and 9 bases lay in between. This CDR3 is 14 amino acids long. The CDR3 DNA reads TGTGCCAGCAGCTTTGGGCTGCGCCAAGAGACCCAGTACTTC. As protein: CASSFGLRQETQYF.

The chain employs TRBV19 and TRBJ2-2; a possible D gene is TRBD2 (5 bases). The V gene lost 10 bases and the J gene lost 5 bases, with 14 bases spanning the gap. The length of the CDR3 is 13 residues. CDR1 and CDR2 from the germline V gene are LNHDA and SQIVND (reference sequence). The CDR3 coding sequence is TGTGCCACCGGGATCCCGGGGACCGGGGAGCTGTTTTTT. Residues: CATGIPGTGELFF.

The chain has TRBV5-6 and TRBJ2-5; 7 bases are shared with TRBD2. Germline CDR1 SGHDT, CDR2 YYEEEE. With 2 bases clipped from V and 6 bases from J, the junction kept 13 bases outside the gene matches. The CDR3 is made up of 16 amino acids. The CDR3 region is CASSFKGWAGEKTQYF. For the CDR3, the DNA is TGTGCCAGCAGCTTTAAGGGTTGGGCGGGGGAGAAGACCCAGTACTTC.

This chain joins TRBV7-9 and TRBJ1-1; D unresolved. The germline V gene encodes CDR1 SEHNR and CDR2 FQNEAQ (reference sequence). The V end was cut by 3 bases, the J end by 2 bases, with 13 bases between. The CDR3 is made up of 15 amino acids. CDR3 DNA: TGTGCCAGCAGCTTTACAACATTGGCCAACACTGAAGCTTTCTTT. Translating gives CASSFTTLANTEAFF.

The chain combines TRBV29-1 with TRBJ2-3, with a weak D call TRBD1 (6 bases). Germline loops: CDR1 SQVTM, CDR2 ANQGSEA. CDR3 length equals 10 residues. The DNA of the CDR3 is TGCAGTACAGGGACAGATACGCAGTATTTT. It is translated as CSTGTDTQYF.

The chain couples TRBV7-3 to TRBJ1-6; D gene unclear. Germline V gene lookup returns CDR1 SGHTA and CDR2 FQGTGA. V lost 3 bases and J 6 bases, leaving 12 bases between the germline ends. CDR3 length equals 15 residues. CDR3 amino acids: CASSFGSWGNSPLHF. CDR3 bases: TGTGCCAGCAGCTTTGGGAGTTGGGGTAATTCACCCCTCCACTTT.